This T cell receptor (beta chain) was found in a study of vaccination effects on CD4 cells after COVID-19. Study overall: The median interval between the second dose and post-vaccine sampling was 72 days.

About this clone: Its cognate antigen is unknown.

Subsequent to ten to eleven days of culture, CD4+ T cells were isolated. Participants were vaccinated with two doses of either the BNT162b2 or mRNA-1273 vaccine. Half-medium replacement with IL-2 medium occurred on days 3 and 7. Repertoires were generated with immunoSEQ multiplex PCR, while TCRdb's copy carries only in-frame clones and drops some. The sample holds about 57,000 clones; 78% are singletons and the top ten take about 4.6%. The CDR3 is 12 residues long. Germline V gives CDR1 WSHSY, CDR2 SAAADI. V lost 4 bases to trimming and J lost 2 bases, with 5 bases between them. The sequence derives from a human donor who received a COVID-19 vaccine. This rearrangement joins TRBV10-2 to TRBJ2-5; D gene uncertain. The sample consisted of CD4+ T cells from PBMCs cultured without peptide, taken after COVID-19 vaccination. The CDR3 protein is CASSAQQETQYF. DNA for the CDR3: TGCGCCAGCAGTGCCCAACAAGAGACCCAGTACTTC.